Each of the 18 T cell receptor beta chains below was sequenced from the same sample in a study of tumor-infiltrating lymphocytes in primary liver carcinoma. Production of TCR beta cDNA used 500 ng total RNA together with a constant-region primer. Researchers made the TCR beta libraries by running three nested multiplex PCR rounds with slightly modified ARM-PCR. The first two PCR rounds used TRBV1-TRBV30 forward primers with a C-beta reverse primer, 9 to 11 cycles each. Using its own MiXCR run on the multiplex PCR reads, TCRdb lists one record per CDR3 protein. The repertoire has approximately 47,000 distinct CDR3 sequences, 60% to 75% of them found once; the top ten carry over 25%. From about 19-30 mg of unsorted bulk tissue, DNA and RNA were co-extracted together. The sample comprised liver tumor tissue from sampling region 3. Stated subset: tumor region T3, left-lateral pole. These receptors came from a man aged 35 to 55 with primary liver carcinoma and hepatitis B virus infection.

This clonotype ranks as medium-sized. The chain has TRBV11-2 and TRBJ2-7; TRBD2 aligns across 7 bases. The CDR3 extends over 12 amino acids. The V and J ends lost 5 bases and 3 bases, in that order; junction bases with no gene match: 1. The germline gives CDR1 SGHAT, CDR2 FQNNGV. CDR3 in DNA: TGTGCCAGCAGCCCGGGGGGCTACGAGCAGTACTTC. Its protein product is CASSPGGYEQYF.

Points on this clonotype: A read error is possible here, since a much larger clone lies one base away. The chain joins TRBV28 to TRBJ2-2; 8 bases are a match to TRBD2. After removal of 6 bases from V and 5 bases from J, the junction contained 8 bases not matched to a gene. CDR3 length: 15 residues. The germline V gene has CDR1 MDHEN and CDR2 SYDVKM. CDR3 nucleotides: TGTGCCAGCAGCCCGGGGGGGGAGAAGACCGGGGAGCTGTTTTTT. It translates to CASSPGGEKTGELFF.

Comments on this clonotype: The junction does not match germline at one end; this may be a read error. V usage is TRBV29-1 and J usage is TRBJ2-7; no firm D call. The length of the CDR3 is 13 residues. Germline CDR1 reads SQVTM; CDR2 reads ANQGSEA. Here the CDR3 reads CIVESQNPYEQYF. The CDR3 DNA is TGCATCGTTGAAAGTCAGAATCCTTACGAGCAGTACTTC.

Points on this clonotype: At one of its ends the junction is not consistent with the germline gene, which may arise from a read error. The rearrangement joins TRBV6-5 to TRBJ2-6, with 7 bases lining up with TRBD1. The CDR3 loop spans 16 amino acids. The germline V gene encodes CDR1 MNHEY and CDR2 SVGAGI. CDR3 sequence reads: CASRVGDRSGANALAF. CDR3 coding DNA: TGTGCCAGCAGGGTAGGGGACAGATCCGGGGCCAACGCCCTGGCTTTC.

This clonotype was observed at least ten times. The chain is built from TRBV7-9 and TRBJ2-7; D not resolved. Germline V gene sequence: CDR1 SEHNR, CDR2 FQNEAQ (reference sequence). Trimming took off 0 bases at V and 2 bases at J, with 5 bases between the two ends. The CDR3 is made up of 13 amino acids. The DNA for the CDR3 is TGTGCCAGCAGCTTAGCTAGTACCTACGAGCAGTACTTC. As protein: CASSLASTYEQYF.

CDR3 amino acids: CSVELRGLGAMQYF. The CDR3 DNA reads as TGCAGCGTTGAACTAAGGGGCCTCGGCGCCATGCAGTACTTC. This rearrangement joins TRBV29-1 to TRBJ2-4; perhaps TRBD1 as D (5 bases). The CDR3 runs 14 residues. Per the germline V gene, CDR1 is SQVTM and CDR2 is ANQGSEA. Trimming left V 2 bases short and J 13 bases short, with 21 bases between.

A note on this clonotype: Compared with germline, one end of the junction differs, possibly owing to a read error. The chain has TRBV6-6 and TRBJ2-5, with no clear D. The germline gives CDR1 MNHNY, CDR2 SVGAGI (reference sequence). CDR3 length: 13 residues. CDR3 DNA: TGTGACAGCAGTTGGGGTGCGAAAGAGACCCAGTACTTC. It specifies CDSSWGAKETQYF.

Details on this clonotype: A junction end diverges from the germline sequence, so it may reflect a read error. The rearrangement uses TRBV6-1 and TRBJ1-2; 9 bases are a match to TRBD1. This CDR3 has 17 residues. Germline lookup yields CDR1 MNHNS and CDR2 SASEGT. The CDR3 sequence: CASNRDRERLVDYDYTF. In nucleotides, the CDR3 is TGTGCCAGCAACCGGGACAGGGAGCGTCTTGTGGACTATGACTACACCTTC.

Notes on this clonotype: The junction differs from germline at one of its ends, possibly a read error. The V gene is TRBV11-1, the J gene TRBJ2-3, with 7 bases identical to TRBD2. In germline, CDR1 is SGHAT, CDR2 FQDESV (reference sequence). The CDR3 is 16 amino acids. This CDR3 reads CVSSMGLAVSTDTQYF. The CDR3, as DNA: TGTGTCAGCAGCATGGGTCTAGCGGTTAGCACAGATACGCAGTATTTT.

In the case of this clonotype: A read error is likely, as this CDR3 ends without the conserved phenylalanine or tryptophan. The chain is built from TRBV6-5 and TRBJ2-7; the D gene is possibly TRBD1 (6 bases). The CDR3 has 14 amino acids. Deletions cut 8 bases from V and 0 bases from J, with 14 bases between. Germline V gives CDR1 MNHEY, CDR2 SVGAGI. CDR3 in amino acids: CASQQEGGSYEQYS. The CDR3 bases are TGTGCCAGCCAGCAGGAAGGGGGCTCCTACGAGCAGTACTCC.

Notes on this clonotype: A junction boundary mismatches the germline segment, possibly from a read error. This sequence joins TRBV6-5 and TRBJ2-2, with D possibly being TRBD1 (6 bases). The CDR3 is made up of 14 amino acids. Germline V gene data show CDR1 as MNHEY and CDR2 as SVGAGI. This CDR3 is CVSSYSRDTGELLF. The DNA for the CDR3 is TGTGTCAGCAGTTACTCTCGGGACACCGGGGAGCTGCTTTTT.

The chain joins TRBV29-1 to TRBJ2-4; D is undetermined. The CDR3 is 16 residues long. Trimming removed 6 bases at V and 6 bases at J, with 24 bases between. Per germline, CDR1 SQVTM and CDR2 ANQGSEA. CDR3 sequence (DNA): TGCAGCGTCCGAGTGACAAAAAGATACTTAGGAAACATTCAGTACTTC. Its translation is CSVRVTKRYLGNIQYF.

This clonotype was found many times. The gene calls are TRBV29-1 and TRBJ2-3; 7 bases are a match to TRBD1. Trimming took 6 bases from V and 2 from J; bases not matched to a gene: 8. This CDR3 has 14 residues. Looked up from germline, CDR1 is SQVTM and CDR2 is ANQGSEA. The CDR3, as DNA: TGCAGCGTCGCGGGCCAGGGGGACACAGATACGCAGTATTTT. It specifies CSVAGQGDTDTQYF.

About this clonotype itself: Sequence at one end of the junction differs from germline and may be a read error. This chain joins TRBV29-1 and TRBJ2-1, with D possibly matching TRBD1 (6 bases). This CDR3 has 14 residues. Per germline, CDR1 SQVTM and CDR2 ANQGSEA. Here the CDR3 DNA reads TGCAGCGGATTGCCGGGACATGGGGTGAATGAGCAGTCCTTC. Residues: CSGLPGHGVNEQSF.

On this clonotype itself: This CDR3 fails to terminate in the conserved phenylalanine or tryptophan, so it likely reflects a read error. It is unclear where the CDR3 begins or ends on the DNA, so no DNA is shown, and the CDR3 is as TCRdb lists it. This chain joins TRBV11-1 and TRBJ2-1; the D call in the table, TRBD1, was not verified against the DNA. Germline-derived CDR1 and CDR2 are SGHAT and FQDESV (reference sequence). The CDR3 has 16 residues if both end residues are counted. This CDR3 is CASSSPRQGTYNEQLL.

Concerning this clonotype: One end of the junction fails to match germline, which may point to a read error. This chain joins TRBV4-2 and TRBJ1-2, with 7 bases identical to TRBD1. This CDR3 is built from 16 residues. Germline CDR1 LGHNA, CDR2 YNFKEQ. The CDR3 is CPSCQEGQGGNYGYTF. CDR3 coding DNA: TGTCCCAGCTGCCAAGAAGGGCAGGGGGGCAACTATGGCTACACCTTC.

Note on this clonotype: This likely comes from a read error, as the CDR3 has no conserved phenylalanine or tryptophan at its end. The CDR3 loop is CASSGTSGYEQYL. CDR3 DNA sequence: TGTGCCAGTAGTGGGACTAGCGGCTACGAGCAGTACTTA. The genes are TRBV6-1 and TRBJ2-7; 11 nucleotides align to TRBD2. CDR1 is MNHNS and CDR2 is SASEGT in the germline V gene. This CDR3 contains 13 residues.

This clonotype was seen many times. The chain has TRBV25-1 and TRBJ2-1; the D gene is possibly TRBD1 (5 bases). Germline V CDR1 and CDR2: MGHDK, SYGVNS. The CDR3 is made up of 14 amino acids. The ends were cut back, 5 bases at V and 8 bases at J, with 16 bases in the middle. The DNA for the CDR3 is TGTGCCAGCAGTAAGGGGTTTGAGGCACATGAGCAGTTCTTC. This encodes CASSKGFEAHEQFF.